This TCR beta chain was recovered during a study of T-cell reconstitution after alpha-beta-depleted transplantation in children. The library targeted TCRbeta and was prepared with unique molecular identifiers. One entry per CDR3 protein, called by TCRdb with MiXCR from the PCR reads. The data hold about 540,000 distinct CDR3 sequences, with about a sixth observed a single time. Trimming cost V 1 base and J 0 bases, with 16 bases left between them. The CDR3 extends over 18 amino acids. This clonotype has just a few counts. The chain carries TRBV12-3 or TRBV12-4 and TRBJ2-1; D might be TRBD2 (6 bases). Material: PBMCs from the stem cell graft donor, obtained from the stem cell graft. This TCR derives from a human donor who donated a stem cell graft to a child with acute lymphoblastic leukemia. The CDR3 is CASSLVKAGPSSYNEQFF. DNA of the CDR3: TGTGCCAGCAGTTTAGTAAAAGCGGGCCCGAGCTCCTACAATGAGCAGTTCTTC.